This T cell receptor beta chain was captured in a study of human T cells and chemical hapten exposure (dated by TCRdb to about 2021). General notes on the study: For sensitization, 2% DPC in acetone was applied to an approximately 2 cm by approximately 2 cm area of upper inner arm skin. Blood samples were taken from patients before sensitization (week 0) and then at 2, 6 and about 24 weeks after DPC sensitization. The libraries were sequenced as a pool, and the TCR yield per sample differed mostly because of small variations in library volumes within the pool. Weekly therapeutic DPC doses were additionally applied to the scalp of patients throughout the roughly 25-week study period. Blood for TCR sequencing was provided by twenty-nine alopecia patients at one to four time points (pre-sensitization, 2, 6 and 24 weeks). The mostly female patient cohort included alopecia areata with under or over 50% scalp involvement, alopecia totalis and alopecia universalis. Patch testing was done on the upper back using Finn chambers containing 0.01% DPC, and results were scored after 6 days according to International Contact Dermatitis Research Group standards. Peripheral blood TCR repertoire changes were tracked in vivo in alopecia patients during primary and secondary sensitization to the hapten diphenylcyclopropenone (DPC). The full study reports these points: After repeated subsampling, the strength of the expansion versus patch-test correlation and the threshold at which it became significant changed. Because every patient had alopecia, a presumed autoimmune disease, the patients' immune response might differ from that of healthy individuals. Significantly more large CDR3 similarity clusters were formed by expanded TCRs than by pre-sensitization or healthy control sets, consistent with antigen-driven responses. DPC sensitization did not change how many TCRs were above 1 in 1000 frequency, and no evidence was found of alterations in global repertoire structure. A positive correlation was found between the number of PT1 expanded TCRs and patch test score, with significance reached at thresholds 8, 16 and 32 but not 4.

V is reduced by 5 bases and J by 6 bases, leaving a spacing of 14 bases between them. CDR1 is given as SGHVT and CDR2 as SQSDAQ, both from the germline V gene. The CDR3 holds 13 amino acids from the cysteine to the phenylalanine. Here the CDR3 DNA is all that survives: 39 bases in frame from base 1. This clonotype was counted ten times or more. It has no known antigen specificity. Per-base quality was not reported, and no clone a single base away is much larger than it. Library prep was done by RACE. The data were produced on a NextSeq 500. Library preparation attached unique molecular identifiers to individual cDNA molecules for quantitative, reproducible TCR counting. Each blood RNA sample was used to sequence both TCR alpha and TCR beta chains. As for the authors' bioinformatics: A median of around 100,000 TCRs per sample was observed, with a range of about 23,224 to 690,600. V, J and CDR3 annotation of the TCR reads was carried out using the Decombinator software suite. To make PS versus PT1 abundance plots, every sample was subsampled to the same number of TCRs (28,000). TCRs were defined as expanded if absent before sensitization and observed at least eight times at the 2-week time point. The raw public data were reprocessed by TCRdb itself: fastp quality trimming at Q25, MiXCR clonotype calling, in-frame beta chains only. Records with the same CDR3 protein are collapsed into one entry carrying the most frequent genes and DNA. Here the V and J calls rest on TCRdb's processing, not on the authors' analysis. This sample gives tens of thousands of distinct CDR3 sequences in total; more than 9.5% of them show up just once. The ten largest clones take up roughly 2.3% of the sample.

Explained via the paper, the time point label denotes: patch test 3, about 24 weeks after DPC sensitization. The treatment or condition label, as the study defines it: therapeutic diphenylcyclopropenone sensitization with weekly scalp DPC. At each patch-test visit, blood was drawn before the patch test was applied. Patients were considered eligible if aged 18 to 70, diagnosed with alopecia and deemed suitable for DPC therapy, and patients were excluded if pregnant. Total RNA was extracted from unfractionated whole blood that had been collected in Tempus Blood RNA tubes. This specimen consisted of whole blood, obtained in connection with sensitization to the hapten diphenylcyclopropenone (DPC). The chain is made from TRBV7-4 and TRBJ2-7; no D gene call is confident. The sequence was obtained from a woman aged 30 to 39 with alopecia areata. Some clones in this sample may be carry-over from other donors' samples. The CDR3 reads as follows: CASSPRFRPEQYF. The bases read TGTGCCAGCAGCCCCCGTTTCCGTCCCGAGCAGTACTTC.